The clone carrying this T cell receptor beta chain was observed at least ten times. Its specificity is unknown. The data derive from a study of T-cell memory formation after mild COVID-19. This CDR3 has 15 amino acids. With 1 base removed from V and 0 bases from J, the gap between germline ends came to 10 bases. Germline V lookup: CDR1 DFQATT, CDR2 SNEGSKA (reference sequence). Study-wide results and limits: Confirmation was lacking for SARS-CoV-2 specificity of second-wave clones that peaked on day 37. CD4+ contracting clones lay mainly in CM and EM, CD8+ ones in EMRA. Prior to infection, memory already included some responding clones, suggesting cross-reactive memory joined.

A single record per CDR3 protein comes from TCRdb applying MiXCR to the 5' RACE reads. The table includes hundreds of thousands of distinct CDR3 sequences, 16% detected once. The specimen sequenced was PBMCs or a T cell subset sorted from them (not recorded which). This receptor was taken from a man between 18 and 35 years old who had mild COVID-19 (a few samples of this study predate the infection). Cell type and time point are not known. The chain has TRBV20-1 and TRBJ2-4; a possible D gene is TRBD2 (6 bases). In DNA form, the CDR3 reads TGCAGTGCTAGAGGCGGGGCGGGAGCCAAAAACATTCAGTACTTC. Its protein is CSARGGAGAKNIQYF.